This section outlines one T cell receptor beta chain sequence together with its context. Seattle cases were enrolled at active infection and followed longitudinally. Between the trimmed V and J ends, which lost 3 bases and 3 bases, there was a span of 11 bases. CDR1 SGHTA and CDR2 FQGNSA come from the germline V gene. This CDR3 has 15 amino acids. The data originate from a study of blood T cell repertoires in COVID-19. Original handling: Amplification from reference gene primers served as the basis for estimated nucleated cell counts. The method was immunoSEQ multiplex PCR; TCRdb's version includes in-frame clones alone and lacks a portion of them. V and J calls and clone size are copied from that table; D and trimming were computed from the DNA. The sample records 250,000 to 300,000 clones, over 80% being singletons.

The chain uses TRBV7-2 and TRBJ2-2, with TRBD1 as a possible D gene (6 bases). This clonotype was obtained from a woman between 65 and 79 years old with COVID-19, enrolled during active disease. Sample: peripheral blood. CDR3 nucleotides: TGTGCCAGCAGCTTCAGACAGGCATACACCGGGGAGCTGTTTTTT. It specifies CASSFRQAYTGELFF.